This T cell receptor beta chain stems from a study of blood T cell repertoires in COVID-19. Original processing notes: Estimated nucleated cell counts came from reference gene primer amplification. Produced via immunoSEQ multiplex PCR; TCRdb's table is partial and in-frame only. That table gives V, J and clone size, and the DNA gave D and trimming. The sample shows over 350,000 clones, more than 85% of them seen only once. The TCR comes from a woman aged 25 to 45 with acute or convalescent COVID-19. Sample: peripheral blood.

CDR3 loop: CASSLGGLAGGANTIYF. The CDR3 DNA follows: TGTGCCAGCAGCTTAGGAGGTTTGGCAGGGGGCGCGAACACCATATATTTT. The genes are TRBV7-6 and TRBJ1-3, with 8 bases identical to TRBD1. V gave up 1 base and J gave up 7 bases; unmatched junction bases: 12. The length of the CDR3 is 17 residues. Per germline, CDR1 SGHVS and CDR2 FNYEAQ.